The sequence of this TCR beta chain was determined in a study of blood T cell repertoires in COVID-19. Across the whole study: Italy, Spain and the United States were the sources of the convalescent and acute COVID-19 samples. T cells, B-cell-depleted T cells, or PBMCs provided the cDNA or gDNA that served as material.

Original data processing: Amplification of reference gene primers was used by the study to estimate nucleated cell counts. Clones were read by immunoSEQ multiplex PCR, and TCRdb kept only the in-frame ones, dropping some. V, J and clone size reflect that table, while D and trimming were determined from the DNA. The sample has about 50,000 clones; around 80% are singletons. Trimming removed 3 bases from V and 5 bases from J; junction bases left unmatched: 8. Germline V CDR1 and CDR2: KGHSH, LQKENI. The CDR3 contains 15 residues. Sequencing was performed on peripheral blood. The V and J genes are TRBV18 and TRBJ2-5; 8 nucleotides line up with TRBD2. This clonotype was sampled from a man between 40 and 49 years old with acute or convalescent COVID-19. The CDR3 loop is CASSPRREGPETQYF. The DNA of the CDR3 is TGTGCCAGCTCACCGCGACGGGAGGGCCCCGAGACCCAGTACTTC.